This T cell receptor (beta chain) is from a study of OX40 agonist ivuxolimab in advanced cancers. About the research overall: Patients were dosed intravenously with ivuxolimab at 0.01 to 10 mg/kg every 2 weeks.

Looked up from germline, CDR1 is SGHTA and CDR2 is FQGNSA. Trimming removed 6 bases from V and 0 bases from J; junction bases left unmatched: 10. The CDR3 contains 17 residues. Libraries were prepared by immunoSEQ multiplex PCR; TCRdb keeps only in-frame clonotypes and omits some of them. Found here are roughly 69,000 clones, about 91% of them singletons; the top ten hold 1.1%. Findings of the study overall: Partial responders treated at 0.1-3.0 mg/kg exhibited clonal expansion among the lowest measured. Expanded clones were, on average, more numerous in CD8+ T cells than in CD4+.

Blood specimens came from baseline, cycle 4 day 1, and cycle 7 day 1. This clone was counted a single time. The target antigen is unknown. The receptor's source is an adult with an advanced solid tumor such as melanoma, head and neck, liver or kidney cancer. Here the sequenced sample was CD4+ or CD8+ T cells sorted from blood, taken in a trial of the OX40 agonist ivuxolimab. This chain connects TRBV7-2 to TRBJ1-4, with TRBD1 identical over 7 bases. The DNA for the CDR3 is TGTGCCAGCAGTTTCGACAGGGTAATAGCAACTAATGAAAAACTGTTTTTT. It encodes CASSFDRVIATNEKLFF.